The 27 T cell receptor beta chains presented below share a single source sample, sequenced in a study of blood T cell repertoires in COVID-19. Sequencing was performed with immunoSEQ multiplex PCR; in TCRdb, only in-frame clones are kept and a portion is missing. The table has tens of thousands of clones, about 89% seen once; the top ten hold about 4.9%. What was sequenced was peripheral blood. These receptors were taken from a man between 60 and 70 years old with COVID-19, enrolled during active disease.

Concerning this clone: Other DNA sequences in the same sample also yield this CDR3. The CDR3 coding sequence is TGTGCCAGCACCGGACTAGCGGGTGGTAATGAGCAGTTCTTC. It translates to CASTGLAGGNEQFF. This chain links TRBV6-5 with TRBJ2-1, with 11 bases that match TRBD2. The CDR3 consists of 14 residues. The V segment lost 7 bases and the J segment 7 bases; nucleotides outside the gene matches: 6. Per the germline V gene, CDR1 is MNHEY and CDR2 is SVGAGI.

About this clone itself: Other DNA sequences in the sample encode the same CDR3. The chain carries TRBV4-1 and TRBJ2-5; 7 bases align to TRBD1. Trimming removed 0 bases from V and 1 base from J; junction bases left unmatched: 8. Germline CDR1 reads MGHRA; CDR2 reads YSYEKL. The CDR3 runs 17 residues. Here the CDR3 reads CASSQDRGGPVQETQYF. The CDR3 DNA sequence: TGCGCCAGCAGCCAAGATAGAGGGGGCCCCGTCCAAGAGACCCAGTACTTC.

The chain links TRBV21-1 to TRBJ1-4; the listed D gene, TRBD1, was not tested against the DNA. TRBV21-1 is a documented pseudogene. The CDR3 runs to 19 residues. The CDR3 protein is CASKGLRTGKEGTNEKLFF. The CDR3 DNA is TGTGCCAGCAAGGGTCTCCGGACAGGGAAAGAAGGAACTAATGAAAAACTGTTTTTT.

The gene calls are TRBV27 and TRBJ2-1; 7 nucleotides match TRBD2. This CDR3 has 16 residues. Per the germline V gene, CDR1 is MNHEY and CDR2 is SMNVEV (reference sequence). Trimming cost V 5 bases and J 7 bases; bases outside gene matches: 14. The CDR3, as DNA: TGTGCCAGCAGTCCCTGGGGCGGGGGAAACGTTAATGAGCAGTTCTTC. Translation: CASSPWGGGNVNEQFF.

The chain combines TRBV19 with TRBJ1-1; D possibly corresponds to TRBD1 (6 bases). Germline loops: CDR1 LNHDA, CDR2 SQIVND (reference sequence). Trimming took 3 bases from V and 7 from J, leaving 9 bases between them. The CDR3 sequence is 12 residues long. The CDR3, as DNA: TGTGCCAGTAGTATTGGGACACTTGAAGCTTTCTTT. This sequence encodes CASSIGTLEAFF.

CDR3 region: CATRTGRYEQYF. CDR3 nucleotide sequence: TGTGCCACCCGGACAGGGAGGTACGAGCAGTACTTC. The V call is TRBV28, the J call TRBJ2-7; 8 bases map to TRBD1. Per germline, CDR1 MDHEN and CDR2 SYDVKM. V shed 10 bases, J shed 4 bases, and the junction held 6 bases outside the gene matches. This CDR3 is built from 12 residues.

V is TRBV11-3 and J is TRBJ2-5, with 8 positions matching TRBD2. This CDR3 is built from 15 residues. V lost 6 bases and J lost 4; bases outside the gene matches: 10. Germline CDR1 and CDR2: SGHNT and YENEEA. The CDR3 nucleotides read TGTGCCAGCAGTGGACCAGCGGGAGTACGAGAGACCCAGTACTTC. Translated, it gives CASSGPAGVRETQYF.

This chain joins TRBV12-3 or TRBV12-4 and TRBJ2-7; 7 nucleotides align to TRBD1. The CDR3 spans 13 residues. V was pared by 3 bases and J by 4 bases, with 3 bases of the junction left unmatched. The CDR3 loop reads CASSLARGYEQYF. Written as DNA, the CDR3 is TGTGCCAGCAGTTTGGCCAGGGGGTACGAGCAGTACTTC.

The V and J genes are TRBV18 and TRBJ1-6; TRBD1 matches at 8 bases. Losses at the gene ends were 5 bases for V and 6 bases for J; bases not matched to a gene: 12. The CDR3 runs to 17 residues. The germline CDR1 and CDR2 sequences are KGHSH and LQKENI. The CDR3 DNA sequence: TGTGCCAGCTCATCTTCGAGGACGGGACAGGCTAATTCACCCCTCCACTTT. Its translation: CASSSSRTGQANSPLHF. The variable domain in full, with the rest retrieved from reference TRBV18 and TRBJ1-6, is NAGVMQNPRHLVRRRGQEARLRCSPMKGHSHVYWYRQLPEEGLKFMVYLQKENIIDESGMPKERFSAEFPKEGPSILRIQQVVRGDSAAYFCASSSSRTGQANSPLHFGNGTRLTVT.

This sequence joins TRBV7-8 and TRBJ2-7; TRBD1 matches 8 bases. The CDR3 contains 17 residues. Germline V gene data show CDR1 as SGHVS and CDR2 as FQNEAQ. V was pared by 0 bases and J by 1 base, with 8 bases of the junction left unmatched. Written as DNA, the CDR3 is TGTGCCAGCAGCTTAGCCAGACAGGGGCCCCCGTCCTACGAGCAGTACTTC. Translation: CASSLARQGPPSYEQYF.

This clone was observed a single time. This sequence joins TRBV5-1 and TRBJ1-3, with TRBD1 matching over 7 bases. CDR1 is SGHRS, CDR2 YFSETQ, per germline. J was trimmed by 0 bases and V by 0 bases; bases with no gene match: 3. CDR3 length: 16 residues. The CDR3 bases are TGCGCCAGCAGCTTGGAACCAGGGGGCTCTGGAAACACCATATATTTT. Translation gives CASSLEPGGSGNTIYF.

The chain couples TRBV10-3 to TRBJ1-2; D gene ambiguous. Trimming cost V 10 bases and J 2 bases, with 17 bases left between them. Germline V gene lookup returns CDR1 ENHRY and CDR2 SYGVKD. CDR3 length: 14 residues. The CDR3 is CASSPAEVNYGYTF. The CDR3 nucleotides read TGTGCCAGCTCACCCGCTGAGGTAAACTATGGCTACACCTTC.

V is TRBV19 and J is TRBJ2-3; 9 bases agree with TRBD1. The CDR3 contains 14 residues. The J segment lost 3 bases and the V segment lost 6 bases, leaving 4 bases of the junction unmatched. Germline V lookup: CDR1 LNHDA, CDR2 SQIVND (reference sequence). This chain's CDR3 is CASRETGGTDTQYF. The CDR3 DNA sequence: TGTGCCAGTAGAGAGACAGGGGGGACAGATACGCAGTATTTT.

The gene calls are TRBV10-2 and TRBJ2-2; 11 nucleotides line up with TRBD2. In germline, CDR1 is WSHSY, CDR2 SAAADI. CDR3 size: 18 residues. After removal of 3 bases from V and 1 base from J, the junction contained 7 bases not matched to a gene. CDR3 residues: CASSEYPGTSGNTGELFF. CDR3 sequence (DNA): TGCGCCAGCAGTGAATACCCCGGGACTAGCGGGAACACCGGGGAGCTGTTTTTT.

The chain combines TRBV6-5 with TRBJ1-3, with D perhaps matching TRBD1 (6 bases). V lost 2 bases and J lost 4, with 9 bases in between. Germline loops: CDR1 MNHEY, CDR2 SVGAGI. The length of the CDR3 is 14 residues. The CDR3 loop is CASSYKTGGNTIYF. CDR3 nucleotides: TGTGCCAGCAGTTACAAGACAGGCGGAAACACCATATATTTT.

V and J are TRBV5-1 and TRBJ2-2, with 8 bases identical to TRBD2. In germline, CDR1 is SGHRS, CDR2 YFSETQ. The V gene end was trimmed by 0 bases and the J gene end by 1 base; junction bases not matched to a gene: 5. This CDR3 has 17 residues. The CDR3 DNA follows: TGCGCCAGCAGCTTGGGGGCTAGCGGGTGGAACACCGGGGAGCTGTTTTTT. Amino acids: CASSLGASGWNTGELFF.

The chain has TRBV4-1 and TRBJ1-2, with TRBD1 as a possible D gene (5 bases). Germline V CDR1 and CDR2: MGHRA, YSYEKL. V was trimmed by 4 bases and J by 2 bases, leaving 11 bases between them. This CDR3 contains 14 residues. CDR3 DNA sequence: TGCGCCAGCAGCCGAGACAGCGACAACTATGGCTACACCTTC. It encodes CASSRDSDNYGYTF.

V and J are TRBV27 and TRBJ2-3, with 8 bases aligning to TRBD2. Germline V gene lookup returns CDR1 MNHEY and CDR2 SMNVEV (reference sequence). The CDR3 has 16 amino acids. V shed 5 bases, J shed 6 bases, and the junction held 13 bases outside the gene matches. CDR3 region: CASSPTGTGGWDTQYF. Here the CDR3 DNA reads TGTGCCAGCAGTCCGACCGGGACGGGAGGGTGGGATACGCAGTATTTT.

CDR3 loop: CAISDGSRQYF. The CDR3, as DNA: TGTGCCATCAGTGACGGGAGTAGGCAGTATTTT. The chain has TRBV10-3 and TRBJ2-3; D might be TRBD2 (6 bases). V shed 3 bases and J shed 11 bases, with 9 bases lying between them. Germline-derived CDR1 and CDR2 are ENHRY and SYGVKD. This CDR3 contains 11 residues.

Only one count was recorded for this clone. The chain joins TRBV30 to TRBJ1-5; D is undetermined. The CDR3 spans 13 residues. The germline V gene encodes CDR1 GTSNPN and CDR2 SVGIG (reference sequence). V gave up 3 bases and J gave up 6 bases, with 12 bases separating them. This CDR3 is CAWSKRGSQPQHF. CDR3 sequence (DNA): TGTGCCTGGAGCAAACGGGGTTCTCAGCCCCAGCATTTT.

The chain recombines TRBV11-1 with TRBJ1-2, with D perhaps TRBD1 (5 bases). This CDR3 is 13 amino acids long. The germline CDR1 and CDR2 sequences are SGHAT and FQDESV (reference sequence). V dropped 4 bases and J dropped 6 bases, with 12 bases sitting between them. Written as DNA, the CDR3 is TGTGCCAGCAGCTCAAGGGCGGGGCATGGCTACACCTTC. Translation: CASSSRAGHGYTF.

This chain joins TRBV27 and TRBJ1-1; no clear D. The ends were cut back, 6 bases at V and 1 base at J, with 9 bases in the middle. Germline CDR1 is MNHEY and CDR2 is SMNVEV (reference sequence). The CDR3 runs 13 residues. In DNA, the CDR3 is TGTGCCAGCAGGCTACGGGGGAACACTGAAGCTTTCTTT. Amino acid sequence: CASRLRGNTEAFF.

The chain combines TRBV19 with TRBJ2-2, with 7 bases that match TRBD2. The germline V gene encodes CDR1 LNHDA and CDR2 SQIVND (reference sequence). This CDR3 is 14 amino acids long. V lost 6 bases and J lost 0; bases outside the gene matches: 1. CDR3 DNA: TGTGCCAGTAGCCTAGCGGCGAACACCGGGGAGCTGTTTTTT. It yields the protein CASSLAANTGELFF.

The V and J genes are TRBV28 and TRBJ2-7; tentatively, D is TRBD1 (5 bases). Germline values: CDR1 MDHEN, CDR2 SYDVKM. This CDR3 comprises 14 residues. Trimming took 4 bases from V and 5 from J, leaving 15 bases between them. The CDR3 coding sequence is TGTGCCAGCAGTTCGACAGCAAGTGGGGACGAGCAGTACTTC. Its translation: CASSSTASGDEQYF.

The genes are TRBV5-6 and TRBJ2-2, with D possibly TRBD1 on 5 matching bases. Deletions cut 0 bases from V and 7 bases from J, with 19 bases between. The CDR3 is 17 residues long. Germline V CDR1 and CDR2: SGHDT, YYEEEE. For the CDR3, the DNA is TGTGCCAGCAGCTTGGGCGACAGAGTTGTAGTTGTCGGGGAGCTGTTTTTT. Translating gives CASSLGDRVVVVGELFF.

This clone was observed a few times. The V gene is TRBV10-1, the J gene TRBJ2-2; no definite D call. With 2 bases removed from V and 4 bases from J, the gap between germline ends came to 8 bases. Germline V gene lookup returns CDR1 WNHNN and CDR2 SYGVQD (reference sequence). CDR3 length: 14 residues. The CDR3 protein is CASSEDTSTGELFF. The CDR3 nucleotides read TGCGCCAGCAGTGAGGATACGAGCACCGGGGAGCTGTTTTTT.

CDR3 nucleotide sequence: TGTGCCTGGGGGACTAGCGGGACCTACGAGCAGTACTTC. Its translation: CAWGTSGTYEQYF. The chain joins TRBV30 to TRBJ2-7; 13 nucleotides agree with TRBD2. The germline CDR1 and CDR2 sequences are GTSNPN and SVGIG (reference sequence). The length of the CDR3 is 13 residues. Trimming at V came to 5 bases and at J to 2 bases, leaving 0 bases not matched to a gene.